The present TCR beta chain was sequenced within a study of blood T cell repertoires in COVID-19. With 2 bases clipped from V and 5 bases from J, the junction kept 5 bases outside the gene matches. The germline gives CDR1 GTSNPN, CDR2 SVGIG (reference sequence). The CDR3 loop spans 13 amino acids. Using immunoSEQ multiplex PCR, the repertoire was profiled, and TCRdb retains in-frame clones only, with some absent. Seen here are some 140,000 clones, 80% to 90% observed once, and the top ten hold 2.4%. This clone has just a few counts. This specimen includes other DNA sequences encoding the same CDR3. The clonotype comes from a man aged 35-49 years with acute COVID-19. Sequences were obtained from PBMCs or T cells enriched from blood (not recorded which). The chain has TRBV30 and TRBJ1-2; 7 nucleotides line up with TRBD1. Here the CDR3 DNA reads TGTGCCTGGAGTTTGGGACAGCTATATGGCTACACCTTC. This codes for CAWSLGQLYGYTF.